The clone carrying this T cell receptor (beta chain) has at least ten counts. No antigen is known for it. This specimen comes from a study of T cell repertoires in cytomegalovirus infection. Across the study: CMV infection plus the matching HLA type was flagged by public TCR beta signatures.

Overall study results and limits: Totalled public TCR beta family frequency picked out people who carried CMV plus the relevant HLA. Clonotypes of TCR beta that were HLA-C-restricted and CMV-specific dominated the ex vivo response.

V lost 4 bases and J 5 bases, leaving 14 bases between the germline ends. Germline V gives CDR1 MNHNS, CDR2 SASEGT. CDR3 size: 15 residues. TCRdb recomputed calls from the reads with MiXCR, one row per CDR3 protein. The sample holds approximately 490,000 distinct CDR3 sequences, approximately 10% seen once. Sequencing used PBMCs. This chain uses TRBV6-1 with TRBJ2-2, with a weak D call TRBD1 (6 bases). The clonotype originates from a human donor in good health (CMV status not recorded). Some clones in this sample may be carry-over from other donors' samples. The DNA for the CDR3 is TGTGCCAGCAGTGGGGGCGGCCAGGGGACCGGGGAGCTGTTTTTT. Amino acids: CASSGGGQGTGELFF.